This TCR beta chain was recorded in a study of CXCR3-negative and CXCR3-positive naive CD8 T cells. cDNA libraries for TRB were generated by 5' RACE incorporating UMI labels. TCRdb derives one entry per CDR3 protein from the 5' RACE reads, leaving out DNA. The sample data list about 62,000 distinct CDR3 sequences. The V gene's germline CDR1 is LGHNA and CDR2 YSLEER. The CDR3 runs to 17 residues. The chain uses TRBV4-3 and TRBJ2-7; the TRBD1 assignment by TCRdb is unverifiable without DNA. This receptor was obtained from a human donor in good health. Some clones in this sample may be carry-over from other donors' samples. The sequenced sample was naive CXCR3- CD8+ T cells from blood. Subset noted: CD45RO-CCR7+CD27+CD95- naive CD8+ T cells lacking CXCR3 (TNR3-). The CDR3 region is CASSHLRTGPRPYEQYF.